Listed here are 12 T cell receptor beta chains from one sample, sequenced in a study of immune cell composition in non-small cell lung cancer. Data came from immunoSEQ multiplex PCR; TCRdb stores just in-frame clones and leaves some out. The table includes 4,900 or so clones, around 76% detected once. Sequenced sample: lung tumor tissue. These receptors originate from a human donor with non-small cell lung cancer.

The chain is built from TRBV18 and TRBJ2-7, with D hard to call. Germline V gene lookup returns CDR1 KGHSH and CDR2 LQKENI. The ends were cut back, 1 base at V and 1 base at J, with 14 bases in the middle. CDR3 length equals 16 residues. CDR3 region: CASSPLPGYGSYEQYF. DNA for the CDR3: TGTGCCAGCTCACCACTACCCGGGTACGGATCCTACGAGCAGTACTTC. The variable domain in full, with the rest retrieved from reference TRBV18 and TRBJ2-7, is NAGVMQNPRHLVRRRGQEARLRCSPMKGHSHVYWYRQLPEEGLKFMVYLQKENIIDESGMPKERFSAEFPKEGPSILRIQQVVRGDSAAYFCASSPLPGYGSYEQYFGPGTRLTVT.

The gene calls are TRBV28 and TRBJ2-7; D is unresolved. The CDR3 loop spans 15 amino acids. CDR1 and CDR2 from the germline V gene are MDHEN and SYDVKM. The V end lost 3 bases, the J end lost 2 bases, and 14 bases lay between the germline ends. CDR3 residues: CASSFRVLKTYEQYF. The CDR3 nucleotides read TGTGCCAGCAGTTTCCGCGTTTTGAAGACCTACGAGCAGTACTTC.

The chain is built from TRBV4-2 and TRBJ2-5, with TRBD2 identical over 11 bases. The germline V gene encodes CDR1 LGHNA and CDR2 YNFKEQ. The CDR3 spans 18 residues. Trimming at V came to 0 bases and at J to 4 bases, leaving 10 bases not matched to a gene. DNA of the CDR3: TGTGCCAGCAGCCAAGATCTAGCGGGGGGCCCGGGCGTAGAGACCCAGTACTTC. Translation: CASSQDLAGGPGVETQYF.

This sequence joins TRBV4-3 and TRBJ1-2; D not resolved. Between the trimmed V and J ends, which lost 1 base and 4 bases, there was a span of 13 bases. CDR1 LGHNA and CDR2 YSLEER come from the germline V gene. This CDR3 is 15 amino acids long. CDR3 DNA: TGCGCCAGCAGCCAAGCTGGGCTGGAGGGCTATGGCTACACCTTC. Its translation: CASSQAGLEGYGYTF.

By share, this clone ranks as large (0.1 to 1%). The chain is built from TRBV5-1 and TRBJ2-7; 8 nucleotides match TRBD2. Looked up from germline, CDR1 is SGHRS and CDR2 is YFSETQ. This CDR3 has 14 amino acids. V lost 5 bases and J lost 7; bases outside the gene matches: 11. CDR3 sequence: CASRAGGLADEQYF. The CDR3 DNA reads as TGCGCCAGCAGGGCCGGCGGACTAGCTGATGAGCAGTACTTC.

This clone showed up just a few times. This sequence joins TRBV19 and TRBJ1-5; a possible D gene is TRBD1 (5 bases). CDR1 is LNHDA, CDR2 SQIVND, per germline (reference sequence). The V gene lost 5 bases and the J gene lost 15 bases, with 17 bases spanning the gap. The CDR3 is 12 amino acids. The CDR3 protein is CASSWGGIARHF. DNA for the CDR3: TGTGCCAGTAGTTGGGGCGGTATTGCAAGGCATTTT.

The genes are TRBV6-1 and TRBJ1-2; TRBD1 matches at 7 bases. The length of the CDR3 is 15 residues. J gave up 0 bases and V 3 bases, and 4 bases lay outside the gene matches. From germline, CDR1 is MNHNS and CDR2 SASEGT. The CDR3: CASSEMGQPNYGYTF. CDR3 DNA: TGTGCCAGCAGTGAGATGGGACAGCCTAACTATGGCTACACCTTC.

This clone was counted a few times. V and J are TRBV6-5 and TRBJ2-7; TRBD2 aligns across 11 bases. This CDR3 has 14 amino acids. From germline, CDR1 is MNHEY and CDR2 SVGAGI. J lost 5 bases, V lost 5 bases, and 5 bases had no gene match. The CDR3 DNA sequence: TGTGCCAGCAGTCGTAGCGGGGGGGCCGACGAGCAGTACTTC. Amino acids: CASSRSGGADEQYF.

The chain employs TRBV28 and TRBJ2-1, with a tentative D call TRBD1 (5 bases). Germline lookup yields CDR1 MDHEN and CDR2 SYDVKM. The CDR3 runs to 14 residues. Trimming took off 3 bases at V and 7 bases at J, with 13 bases between the two ends. CDR3: CASSFIAGQNEQFF. CDR3 sequence (DNA): TGTGCCAGCAGTTTTATTGCAGGGCAAAATGAGCAGTTCTTC. Using reference TRBV28 and TRBJ2-1 for the parts outside the CDR3, the full variable domain is DVKVTQSSRYLVKRTGEKVFLECVQDMDHENMFWYRQDPGLGLRLIYFSYDVKMKEKGDIPEGYSVSREKKERFSLILESASTNQTSMYLCASSFIAGQNEQFFGPGTRLTVL.

J is TRBJ2-7 and V is TRBV9; D perhaps matches TRBD1 (6 bases). V gave up 2 bases and J gave up 0 bases, with 15 bases separating them. Germline-derived CDR1 and CDR2 are SGDLS and YYNGEE. This CDR3 is built from 16 residues. The CDR3 sequence: CASSVNKAGDSYEQYF. The CDR3 DNA reads TGTGCCAGCAGCGTCAACAAAGCAGGGGACTCCTACGAGCAGTACTTC.

V gene TRBV7-9 combines with J gene TRBJ1-4; the D gene is possibly TRBD1 (5 bases). This CDR3 spans 15 amino acids. Trimming removed 5 bases from V and 4 bases from J, with 14 bases in between. Germline V lookup: CDR1 SEHNR, CDR2 FQNEAQ (reference sequence). CDR3: CASSRGTALNEKLFF. CDR3 bases: TGTGCCAGCAGCAGAGGGACTGCCCTTAATGAAAAACTGTTTTTT.

The chain combines TRBV29-1 with TRBJ2-1; 8 nucleotides line up with TRBD2. This CDR3 has 12 residues. Germline loops: CDR1 SQVTM, CDR2 ANQGSEA. The chain's CDR3 is CSGGGVRNEQFF. The CDR3, as DNA: TGCTCCGGGGGGGGTGTCCGCAATGAGCAGTTCTTC.